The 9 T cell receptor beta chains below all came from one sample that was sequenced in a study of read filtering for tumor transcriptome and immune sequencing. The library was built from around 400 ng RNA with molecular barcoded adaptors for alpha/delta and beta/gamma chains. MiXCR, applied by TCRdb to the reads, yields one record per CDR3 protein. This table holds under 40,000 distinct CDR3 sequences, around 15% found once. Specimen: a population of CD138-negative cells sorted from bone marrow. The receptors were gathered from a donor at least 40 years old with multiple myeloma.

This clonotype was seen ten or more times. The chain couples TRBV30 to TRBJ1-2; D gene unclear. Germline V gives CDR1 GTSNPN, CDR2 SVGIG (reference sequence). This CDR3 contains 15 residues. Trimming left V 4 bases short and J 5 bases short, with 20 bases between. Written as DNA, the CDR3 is TGTGCCTGGACACAACCCATCGGGCGTCGATATGGCTACACCTTC. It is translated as CAWTQPIGRRYGYTF.

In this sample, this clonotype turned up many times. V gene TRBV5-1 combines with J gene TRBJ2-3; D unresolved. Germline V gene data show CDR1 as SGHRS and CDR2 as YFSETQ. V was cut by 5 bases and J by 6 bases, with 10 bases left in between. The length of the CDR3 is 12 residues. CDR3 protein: CASRDSKDTQYF. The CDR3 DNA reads TGCGCCAGCAGGGATAGTAAGGATACGCAGTATTTT.

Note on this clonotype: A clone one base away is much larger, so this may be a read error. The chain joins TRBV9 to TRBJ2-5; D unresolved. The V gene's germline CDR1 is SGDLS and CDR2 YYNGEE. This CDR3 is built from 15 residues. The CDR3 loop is CANSPLSGRGETQYF. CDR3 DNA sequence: TGTGCCAACAGCCCCCTTTCCGGACGTGGTGAGACCCAGTACTTC.

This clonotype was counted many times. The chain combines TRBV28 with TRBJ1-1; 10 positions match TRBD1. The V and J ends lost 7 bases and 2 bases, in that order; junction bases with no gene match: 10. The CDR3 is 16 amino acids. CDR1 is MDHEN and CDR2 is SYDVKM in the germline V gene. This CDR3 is CASTGTGVGENTEAFF. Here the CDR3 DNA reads TGTGCCAGCACGGGGACAGGGGTTGGGGAAAACACTGAAGCTTTCTTT.

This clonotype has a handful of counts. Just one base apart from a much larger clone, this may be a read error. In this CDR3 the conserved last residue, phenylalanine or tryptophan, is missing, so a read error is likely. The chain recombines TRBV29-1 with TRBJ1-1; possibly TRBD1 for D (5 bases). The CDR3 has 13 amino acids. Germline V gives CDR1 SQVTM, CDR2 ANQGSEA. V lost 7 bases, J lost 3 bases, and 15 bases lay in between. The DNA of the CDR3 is TGCAGCGCCGAGCAGGGAGGGTACACTGAAGCTTTCCTT. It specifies CSAEQGGYTEAFL.

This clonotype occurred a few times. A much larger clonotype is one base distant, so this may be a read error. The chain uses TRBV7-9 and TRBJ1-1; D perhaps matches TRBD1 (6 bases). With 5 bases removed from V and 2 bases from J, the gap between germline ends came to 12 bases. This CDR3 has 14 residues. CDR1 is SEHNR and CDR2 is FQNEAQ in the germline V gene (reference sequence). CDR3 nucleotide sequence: TGTGCCAGCAGCCCACAGGGACCTAACACTGAAGCTTTCTTT. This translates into CASSPQGPNTEAFF.

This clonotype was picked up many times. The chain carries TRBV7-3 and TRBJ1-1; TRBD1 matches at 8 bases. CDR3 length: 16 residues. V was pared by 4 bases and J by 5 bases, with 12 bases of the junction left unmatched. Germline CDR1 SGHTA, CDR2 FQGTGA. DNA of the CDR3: TGTGCCAGCAGCTCGTGGGCAGGGGGCTGGAGGACTGAAGCTTTCTTT. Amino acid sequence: CASSSWAGGWRTEAFF.

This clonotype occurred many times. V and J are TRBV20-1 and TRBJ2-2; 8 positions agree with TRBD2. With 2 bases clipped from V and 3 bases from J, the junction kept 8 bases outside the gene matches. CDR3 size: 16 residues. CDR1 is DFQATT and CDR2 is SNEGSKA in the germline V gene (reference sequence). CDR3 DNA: TGCAGTGCTAGATTGCCCGGGACTAGTTACACCGGGGAGCTGTTTTTT. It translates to CSARLPGTSYTGELFF.

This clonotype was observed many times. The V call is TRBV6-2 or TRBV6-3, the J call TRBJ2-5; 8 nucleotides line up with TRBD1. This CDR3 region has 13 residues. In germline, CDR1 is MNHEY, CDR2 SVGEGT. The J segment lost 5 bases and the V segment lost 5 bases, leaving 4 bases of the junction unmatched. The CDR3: CASSRNRGETQYF. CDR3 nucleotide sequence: TGTGCCAGCAGTCGAAACAGGGGGGAGACCCAGTACTTC.